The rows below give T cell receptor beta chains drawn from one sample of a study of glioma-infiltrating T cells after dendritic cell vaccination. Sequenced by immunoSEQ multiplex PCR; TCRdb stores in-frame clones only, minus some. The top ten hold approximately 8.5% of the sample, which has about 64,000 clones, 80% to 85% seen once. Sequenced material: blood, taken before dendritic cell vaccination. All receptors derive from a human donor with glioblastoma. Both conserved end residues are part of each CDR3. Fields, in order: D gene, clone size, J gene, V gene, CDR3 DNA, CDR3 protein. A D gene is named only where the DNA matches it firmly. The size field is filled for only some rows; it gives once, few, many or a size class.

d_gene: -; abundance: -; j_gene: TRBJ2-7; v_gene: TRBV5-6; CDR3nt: TGTGCCAGCAGCCAGGACCCTACAGGGTGGAGAGGGTCCTACGAGCAGTACTTC; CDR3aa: CASSQDPTGWRGSYEQYF
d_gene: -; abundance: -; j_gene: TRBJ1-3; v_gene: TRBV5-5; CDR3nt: TGTGCCAGCAGCGTACAGGGTTCTGGAAACACCATATATTTT; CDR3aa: CASSVQGSGNTIYF
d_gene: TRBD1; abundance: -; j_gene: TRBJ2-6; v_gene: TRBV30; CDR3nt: TGTGCCTGGGACAGGGTTGGGGCCAACGTCCTGACTTTC; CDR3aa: CAWDRVGANVLTF
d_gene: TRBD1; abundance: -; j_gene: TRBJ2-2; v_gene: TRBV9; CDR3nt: TGTGCCAGCAGCGTAACGAACAGGGGGAACACCGGGGAGCTGTTTTTT; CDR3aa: CASSVTNRGNTGELFF
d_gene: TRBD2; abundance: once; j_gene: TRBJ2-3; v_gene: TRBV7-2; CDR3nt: TGTGCCAGCAGCCGCTCTCGGCGGGGGAAGACAGATACGCAGTATTTT; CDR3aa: CASSRSRRGKTDTQYF
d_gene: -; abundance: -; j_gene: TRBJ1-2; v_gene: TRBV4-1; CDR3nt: TGCGCCAGCAGCCAGGCCCGCGGGGAAAGATATGGCTACACCTTC; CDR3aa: CASSQARGERYGYTF
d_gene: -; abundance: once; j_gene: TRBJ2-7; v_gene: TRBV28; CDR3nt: TGTGCCAGCAGTTTCGGACTTTCGGTGCAGTACTTC; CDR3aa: CASSFGLSVQYF
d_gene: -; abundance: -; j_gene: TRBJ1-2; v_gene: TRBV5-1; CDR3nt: TGCGCCAGCAGCACGCTACAGGGCCAAGATGGCTACACCTTC; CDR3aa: CASSTLQGQDGYTF
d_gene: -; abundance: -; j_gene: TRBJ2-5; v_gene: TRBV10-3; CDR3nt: TGTGCCATCAGTGAGTCTGGAGGCTGGGAGACCCAGTACTTC; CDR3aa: CAISESGGWETQYF
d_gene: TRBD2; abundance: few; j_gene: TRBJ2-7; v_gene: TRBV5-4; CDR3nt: TGTGCCAGCAGCTTGGGTGTAGCGGGGGTCTACGAGCAGTACTTC; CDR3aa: CASSLGVAGVYEQYF
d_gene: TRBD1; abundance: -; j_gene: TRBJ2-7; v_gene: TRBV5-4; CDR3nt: TGTGCCAGCAGCTTGACAGGGGCCTCCGGCGAGCAGTACTTC; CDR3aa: CASSLTGASGEQYF
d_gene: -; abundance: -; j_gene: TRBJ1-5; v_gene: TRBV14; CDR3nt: TGTGCCAGCAGCGAGAGTAATCAGCCCCAGCATTTT; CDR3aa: CASSESNQPQHF
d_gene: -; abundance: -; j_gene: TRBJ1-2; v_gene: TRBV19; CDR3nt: TGTGCCAGTAGTGTCTGGACAGAGCGCAACTATGGCTACACCTTC; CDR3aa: CASSVWTERNYGYTF
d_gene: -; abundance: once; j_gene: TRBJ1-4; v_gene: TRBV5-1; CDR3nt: TGCGCCAGCAGCTTGGGACATAATGAAAAACTGTTTTTT; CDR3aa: CASSLGHNEKLFF
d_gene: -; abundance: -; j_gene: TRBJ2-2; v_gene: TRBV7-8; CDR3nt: TGTGCCAGCAGCTTAAGGGGGGAGGGACCGCGGGCCGGGGAGCTGTTTTTT; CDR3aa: CASSLRGEGPRAGELFF
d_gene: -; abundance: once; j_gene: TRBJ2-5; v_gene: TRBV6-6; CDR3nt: TGTGCCAGCAGTTCCGGACAGCAAGAGACCCAGTACTTC; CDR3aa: CASSSGQQETQYF
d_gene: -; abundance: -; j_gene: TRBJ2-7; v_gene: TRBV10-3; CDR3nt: TGTGCCATCAGTGACCCCGACAGGCGCCCGTACGAGCAGTACTTC; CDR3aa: CAISDPDRRPYEQYF